This TCR beta chain was captured in a study of PD-L1 blockade in urothelial cancer. Study at large: From 0 to 3 prior chemotherapy regimens had been given to the patients.

Libraries were prepared by immunoSEQ multiplex PCR; TCRdb keeps only in-frame clonotypes and omits some of them. The sample includes roughly 40,000 clones, 80% to 90% of them seen just once. The source of this sequence is a man aged 60-69 years with urothelial cancer. Sample: PBMCs, taken around atezolizumab (anti-PD-L1) treatment.

The CDR3 DNA reads as TGTGCCTGGTCGGCGGATAGCAATCAGCCCCAGCATTTT. This encodes CAWSADSNQPQHF. V gene TRBV30 combines with J gene TRBJ1-5; D call uncertain. The CDR3 runs 13 residues. Germline values: CDR1 GTSNPN, CDR2 SVGIG (reference sequence). V was shortened by 5 bases and J by 0 bases, with 8 bases between the two germline ends.